This TCR beta chain was captured by sequencing in a study of blood T cell repertoires in COVID-19. Study as a whole: Donors in the United States, Italy and Spain gave samples during acute or convalescent COVID-19. In each case, the material was cDNA or gDNA derived from T cells, B-cell-depleted T cells, or PBMCs.

In the authors' methods: Quantification of nucleated cells was approximated via reference gene primer amplification. Produced via immunoSEQ multiplex PCR; TCRdb's table is partial and in-frame only. V, J and clone size reflect that table, while D and trimming were determined from the DNA. The data show 80,000 or so clones, 65% to 85% seen once. From germline, CDR1 is MGHRA and CDR2 YSYEKL. The CDR3 spans 18 residues. V lost 1 base to trimming and J lost 3 bases, with 19 bases between them. This TCR derives from a woman aged 55-70 years with acute or convalescent COVID-19. Sequencing was carried out using peripheral blood. This rearrangement joins TRBV4-1 to TRBJ1-3, with D perhaps matching TRBD1 (6 bases). CDR3 region: CASSQVGQGKRLGNTIYF. CDR3 coding DNA: TGCGCCAGCAGCCAAGTCGGTCAGGGGAAAAGACTTGGAAACACCATATATTTT.